This TCR beta chain comes out of a study of blood T cells in healthy people across ages (dated by TCRdb to between 2015 and 2017). For the study in its entirety: Template switching captured roughly one uniquely barcoded TCR beta cDNA molecule per two T cells in model experiments. Using deep sequencing normalized with unique cDNA molecular identifiers, the study measured how TCR beta repertoire diversity changes with age. Donors were grouped into four age groups: young (average roughly 15 years), middle-aged (39), aged (approximately 58) and long-lived (approximately 75). Donors of different ages were randomly distributed across sequencing lanes to avoid experimental bias. Two additional independent replicas of 1 million unique cDNA reads from the same blood draw were analyzed for two donors (one aged 18 to 30 and one aged 80 or older). Broader findings and caveats from the paper: The CMV infection status of donors was not known, potentially confounding age-related changes in expanded clonotypes. Compared with the aged group, more naive CD4+ T cells, fewer expanded clones and increased TCR diversity were shown by the long-lived group, suggesting age selection. As age increased, observed TCR beta diversity per million T cells dropped in a roughly linear way, and a significant reduction was already evident by age about 40. Conclusive comparison of naive and antigen-experienced compartments was prevented by the profiling of bulk unsorted PBMCs. A strong correlation was found between observed TCR beta diversity and the percentage of naive T cells measured by flow cytometry. Estimates of total diversity from one million sequenced T cells were regarded as lower bounds and underestimates.

This clonotype occurred a few times. Its antigen target is currently unknown. The sample holds no much larger clone one base away, and base qualities are not on file. From the cysteine through the phenylalanine, the CDR3 covers 14 amino acids. Solely the CDR3 DNA is kept, with 42 bases framed from the first base. V trim: 6 bases; J trim: 3 bases; unmatched bases: 4. The germline V gene supplies CDR1 SNHLY and CDR2 FYNNEI. The donors were a few dozen Caucasian individuals from Russia, aged about 6 to 100 years, who were systemically healthy. Each donor gave approximately 9.3 milliliters of peripheral blood, collected into EDTA-treated Vacutainer tubes. Ficoll-Paque density-gradient centrifugation was used to isolate PBMCs, with at least 6 million obtained per sample. Total RNA was extracted from PBMCs with Trizol reagent, with at least 6 micrograms obtained per sample. Naive CD45RAhigh/CD27high T cell percentages were measured by flow cytometry on a PBMC aliquot from every donor.

Library creation used 5' RACE. Data came from an Illumina HiSeq 2500. A second roughly 6 to 11 cycle PCR used a sample-barcoded 5' primer and a J-beta primer mix. A unique molecular identifier was introduced onto each TCR beta cDNA molecule by a template-switch 5' adaptor carrying 12 random nucleotides. Each sample yielded at least 2.5 million CDR3-containing paired-end reads. The Mint cDNA synthesis kit, primed by a TRBC-specific oligonucleotide, was used to synthesize first-strand cDNA from all RNA. Following uracil-DNA glycosylase treatment, a first 18-cycle PCR with universal primers M1SS and BC2_uni_R was performed on all cDNA. The original pipeline was this. For normalization, 1 million high-quality reads, each with a distinct molecular identifier, were randomly selected from each sample. Instead of being binned into consensus sequences, reads that shared molecular identifiers were thrown out. CDR3 identification, clonotype clustering and error correction used MiTCR with a Q25 quality threshold and the strictest error-elimination algorithm. A nonparametric unseen species model with Euler transformation was used to estimate lower-bound total TCR beta diversity. TCRdb took the public reads, trimmed them with fastp at Q25, ran MiXCR for clone calling and kept in-frame beta chains. Merged by CDR3 protein, the rows form single entries marked with the most common genes and DNA. None of the V and J calls come from the authors' own analysis; TCRdb made them. Present in this sample are roughly 680,000 distinct CDR3 sequences, approximately 49% of which were seen just once. The ten largest clones represent under 35% of the sample.

Sequencing was done on a sample of blood. The V gene is TRBV2 and the J gene is TRBJ2-1; 8 bases in the middle match TRBD1. This clonotype was sampled from a woman aged 60 to 75 in good health. The DNA is TGTGCCAGCAGCTCACAGGGGGTCTACAATGAGCAGTTCTTC. Its translation is CASSSQGVYNEQFF. The full variable domain, with segments outside the CDR3 supplied by the reference TRBV2 and TRBJ2-1 proteins, appears as EPEVTQTPSHQVTQMGQEVILRCVPISNHLYFYWYRQILGQKVEFLVSFYNNEISEKSEIFDDQFSVERPDGSNFTLKIRSTKLEDSAMYFCASSSQGVYNEQFFGPGTRLTVL.